Each of the 18 T cell receptor beta chains below was sequenced from the same sample in a study of T cell responses to AZD1222 COVID-19 vaccine. The data were produced by immunoSEQ multiplex PCR, yet TCRdb's version contains in-frame clones alone and is incomplete. The sample holds about 170,000 clones, roughly 89% seen once. This specimen consisted of peripheral blood, obtained on day 0 of AZD1222 vaccination. These receptors were collected from an adult in good health.

The V and J genes are TRBV12-3 or TRBV12-4 and TRBJ1-2; TRBD1 agrees at 9 bases. The CDR3 has 13 residues. The V and J ends lost 6 bases and 8 bases, in that order; junction bases with no gene match: 7. The CDR3 spells CASRIQGADGYTF. Here the CDR3 DNA reads TGTGCCAGCAGGATACAGGGGGCGGACGGCTACACCTTC.

In its sample, this clone was seen once. The gene calls are TRBV5-5 and TRBJ2-7, with TRBD1 matching 9 bases. The CDR3 sequence is 18 residues long. Germline lookup yields CDR1 SGHKS and CDR2 YYEKEE (reference sequence). Trimming removed 3 bases from V and 3 bases from J; junction bases left unmatched: 16. The CDR3 sequence is CASSSRAHRGQSIYEQYF. In DNA form, the CDR3 reads TGTGCCAGCAGCTCGCGCGCTCACAGGGGGCAAAGCATCTACGAGCAGTACTTC.

The chain employs TRBV2 and TRBJ2-5, with 7 bases fitting TRBD1. Germline V gene lookup returns CDR1 SNHLY and CDR2 FYNNEI. This CDR3 is 14 amino acids long. V shed 5 bases, J shed 5 bases, and the junction held 8 bases outside the gene matches. The CDR3 here is CASSYHRGRETQYF. The CDR3 nucleotides read TGTGCCAGCAGTTATCACAGGGGCCGGGAGACCCAGTACTTC.

The chain carries TRBV6-1 and TRBJ1-5, with D maybe TRBD1 (5 bases). Germline CDR1 and CDR2: MNHNS and SASEGT. This CDR3 is 16 amino acids long. With 2 bases removed from V and 0 bases from J, the gap between germline ends came to 11 bases. The CDR3 DNA sequence: TGTGCCAGCAGTGAATTTCGGGGGATTAGCAATCAGCCCCAGCATTTT. Its protein is CASSEFRGISNQPQHF.

The V call is TRBV4-2, the J call TRBJ1-6, with D hard to call. V was pared by 4 bases and J by 7 bases, with 14 bases between. The CDR3 is 15 amino acids. Germline V lookup: CDR1 LGHNA, CDR2 YNFKEQ. CDR3 loop: CASSPYQAGNSPLHF. The CDR3, as DNA: TGTGCCAGCAGCCCATATCAGGCGGGAAATTCACCCCTCCACTTT.

J is TRBJ1-3 and V is TRBV7-9; D call uncertain. Trimming removed 3 bases at V and 0 bases at J, with 12 bases between. The V gene's germline CDR1 is SEHNR and CDR2 FQNEAQ (reference sequence). The CDR3 is 16 amino acids. CDR3 sequence: CASSFPPRFSGNTIYF. CDR3 nucleotide sequence: TGTGCCAGCAGCTTTCCGCCTCGGTTCTCTGGAAACACCATATATTTT.

The chain carries TRBV19 and TRBJ1-5, with 8 bases aligning to TRBD1. V shed 8 bases and J 3 bases; nucleotides not matched to a gene: 12. The CDR3 runs 16 residues. Germline assignment: CDR1 LNHDA and CDR2 SQIVND (reference sequence). CDR3 sequence reads: CASLYRGNMDNQPQHF. DNA of the CDR3: TGTGCCAGTTTATACAGGGGGAATATGGACAATCAGCCCCAGCATTTT.

The chain has TRBV19 and TRBJ1-2; D not certain. Germline V gives CDR1 LNHDA, CDR2 SQIVND (reference sequence). CDR3 length: 14 residues. Trimming took 3 bases from V and 4 from J, leaving 12 bases between them. The CDR3 region is CASSIVRMSYGYTF. The CDR3 nucleotides are TGTGCCAGTAGTATCGTTCGGATGTCCTATGGCTACACCTTC. Full variable domain (missing parts from reference TRBV19 and TRBJ1-2): DGGITQSPKYLFRKEGQNVTLSCEQNLNHDAMYWYRQDPGQGLRLIYYSQIVNDFQKGDIAEGYSVSREKKESFPLTVTSAQKNPTAFYLCASSIVRMSYGYTFGSGTRLTVV.

The chain carries TRBV5-1 and TRBJ2-2, with 12 bases fitting TRBD1. Germline V lookup: CDR1 SGHRS, CDR2 YFSETQ. The trim removed 5 bases at V and 4 bases at J, leaving 15 bases unmatched. This CDR3 spans 19 amino acids. DNA of the CDR3: TGCGCCAGCAGTAACGCCGGGACAGGGGGCCGACGAGGCACCGGGGAGCTGTTTTTT. It codes for CASSNAGTGGRRGTGELFF.

The rearrangement joins TRBV6-5 to TRBJ2-7; D ambiguous. CDR1 is MNHEY and CDR2 is SVGAGI in the germline V gene. V was shortened by 7 bases and J by 2 bases, with 18 bases between the two germline ends. CDR3 length equals 15 residues. The DNA of the CDR3 is TGTGCCAGCACCAAGGGTGGGATCGAAGCCTACGAGCAGTACTTC. Encoded protein: CASTKGGIEAYEQYF.

J is TRBJ1-3 and V is TRBV6-5; TRBD1 matches 10 bases. The CDR3 is 15 residues long. V shed 6 bases and J 5 bases; nucleotides not matched to a gene: 7. Per germline, CDR1 MNHEY and CDR2 SVGAGI. The CDR3 protein is CASRGGQGNRNTIYF. The CDR3 DNA reads TGTGCCAGCAGGGGGGGACAGGGGAATAGAAACACCATATATTTT.

The rearrangement joins TRBV7-2 to TRBJ2-1, with D possibly being TRBD2 (5 bases). Germline V gives CDR1 SGHTA, CDR2 FQGNSA. The ends were cut back, 2 bases at V and 4 bases at J, with 12 bases in the middle. This CDR3 has 15 residues. The CDR3 DNA is TGTGCCAGCAGCTTATTTAGCGTCGGGTACAATGAGCAGTTCTTC. Protein: CASSLFSVGYNEQFF.

The gene calls are TRBV18 and TRBJ1-1, with unresolved D. CDR1 and CDR2 (germline): KGHSH, LQKENI. Deletions cut 5 bases from V and 0 bases from J, with 7 bases between. This CDR3 comprises 13 residues. DNA of the CDR3: TGTGCCAGCTCAGCGGACCTGAACACTGAAGCTTTCTTT. Translating gives CASSADLNTEAFF.

The chain carries TRBV12-3 or TRBV12-4 and TRBJ1-1, with TRBD1 matching over 8 bases. J was trimmed by 11 bases and V by 6 bases; bases with no gene match: 11. This CDR3 is built from 13 residues. CDR3 in amino acids: CASSSGTGLRAFF. DNA of the CDR3: TGTGCCAGCAGCTCTGGGACAGGCCTGAGGGCTTTCTTT.

The chain is built from TRBV5-4 and TRBJ1-5, with a weak D call TRBD1 (6 bases). Germline loops: CDR1 SGHNT, CDR2 YYREEE (reference sequence). Trimming stripped 2 bases from V and 6 bases from J, with 15 bases between. The length of the CDR3 is 15 residues. CDR3: CASSLTPGEGQPQHF. In nucleotides, the CDR3 is TGTGCCAGCAGCTTAACCCCAGGGGAAGGTCAGCCCCAGCATTTT.

This sequence joins TRBV5-6 and TRBJ1-6; D unclear. With 4 bases removed from V and 8 bases from J, the gap between germline ends came to 10 bases. Germline V lookup: CDR1 SGHDT, CDR2 YYEEEE. The CDR3 totals 13 residues. The CDR3 reads CASSLLRDSPLHF. The CDR3 DNA follows: TGTGCCAGCAGCCTATTAAGGGATTCACCCCTCCACTTT.

V gene TRBV6-6 combines with J gene TRBJ2-2; possibly TRBD1 for D (5 bases). With 2 bases removed from V and 1 base from J, the gap between germline ends came to 8 bases. Germline V gives CDR1 MNHNY, CDR2 SVGAGI (reference sequence). CDR3 length: 15 amino acids. The CDR3 DNA follows: TGTGCCAGCAGTTACGACAGAAGGAACACCGGGGAGCTGTTTTTT. Amino acids: CASSYDRRNTGELFF.

V usage is TRBV19 and J usage is TRBJ2-7; D perhaps matches TRBD1 (6 bases). The V gene lost 6 bases and the J gene lost 1 base, with 10 bases spanning the gap. The CDR3 has 13 residues. CDR1 and CDR2 (germline): LNHDA, SQIVND (reference sequence). CDR3: CASSDRNSYEQYF. As DNA, the CDR3 is TGTGCCAGTAGCGACAGGAATTCCTACGAGCAGTACTTC.